This entry is about one TCR beta chain. As yet, its antigen is unknown. Data came from immunoSEQ multiplex PCR; TCRdb stores just in-frame clones and leaves some out. The sample contains 7,500 to 10,000 clones, 80% to 90% of which appear only once. The record originates from a study of T cells after posttransplantation cyclophosphamide. Sampled 1 year posttransplant, controls received myeloablative marrow transplants, methotrexate and a calcineurin inhibitor. Study-level points and caveats: Tissue-infiltrating T cells from skin or gut overlapped little with blood T cells. Later post-transplant blood repertoires were often dominated by donor CD8+ memory clones.

Material: PBMCs, obtained approximately 430 days after allogeneic stem cell transplant with calcineurin inhibitor and methotrexate. This receptor was identified in a male patient aged 50 to 59 who received an allogeneic stem cell transplant from an unrelated donor, was CMV-positive, and had chronic GVHD only. The graft donor may have contributed some T cells.

The CDR3 region has the DNA TGTGCCAGCAGTGGGGGGGATCAAGTCGGCTTGTACCAAGAGACCCAGTACTTC. Protein: CASSGGDQVGLYQETQYF. This chain uses TRBV2 with TRBJ2-5; a weak D match, TRBD2 (6 bases). V lost 4 bases and J lost 0, with 21 bases in between. From germline, CDR1 is SNHLY and CDR2 FYNNEI. This CDR3 is built from 18 residues.